The 25 T cell receptor beta chains below were found in one sample sequenced in a study of CD8 T cells in Susac syndrome. Random hexamers primed reverse transcription of about 0.45 to 1 ug RNA. One entry per CDR3 protein results from TCRdb running MiXCR on the immunoSEQ multiplex PCR reads. The sample yields roughly 150,000 distinct CDR3 sequences, around 95% seen once. The material sequenced was CD4+ T cells from PBMCs. The receptor set was obtained from a human donor in good health.

The genes are TRBV19 and TRBJ2-1; TRBD1 matches at 7 bases. Looked up from germline, CDR1 is LNHDA and CDR2 is SQIVND (reference sequence). The V gene end was trimmed by 11 bases and the J gene end by 1 base; junction bases not matched to a gene: 8. The CDR3 loop spans 14 amino acids. CDR3 nucleotides: TGTGCCTCCCAGGGGGAGACTTCCTACAATGAGCAGTTCTTC. This encodes CASQGETSYNEQFF.

The V gene is TRBV29-1, the J gene TRBJ2-2; D is perhaps TRBD1 (6 bases). Germline CDR1 reads SQVTM; CDR2 reads ANQGSEA. The CDR3 has 15 amino acids. Trimming pared 6 bases from V and 4 bases from J, leaving 18 bases between. The chain's CDR3 is CSVHLWGLGTGELFF. As DNA, the CDR3 is TGCAGCGTCCATCTCTGGGGGCTGGGCACCGGGGAGCTGTTTTTT.

J is TRBJ1-1 and V is TRBV20-1; 7 nucleotides match TRBD1. This CDR3 has 12 amino acids. Germline V gene sequence: CDR1 DFQATT, CDR2 SNEGSKA (reference sequence). J was trimmed by 6 bases and V by 3 bases; bases with no gene match: 4. CDR3 in amino acids: CSARTGWAEAFF. Here the CDR3 DNA reads TGCAGTGCTAGGACAGGGTGGGCTGAAGCTTTCTTT.

The chain uses TRBV15 and TRBJ2-7; 9 bases are shared with TRBD1. The CDR3 is made up of 16 amino acids. Germline loops: CDR1 LNHNV, CDR2 YYDKDF (reference sequence). V shed 1 base and J 7 bases; nucleotides not matched to a gene: 11. CDR3 protein: CATSRGRGQGRREQYF. Here the CDR3 DNA reads TGTGCCACCAGCAGAGGGAGAGGACAGGGGCGGAGAGAGCAGTACTTC.

This clonotype has a single count. V is TRBV7-9 and J is TRBJ1-2; 7 bases align to TRBD1. The CDR3 is 13 amino acids. V was clipped by 5 bases and J by 6 bases; unmatched bases: 6. CDR1 and CDR2 (germline): SEHNR, FQNEAQ (reference sequence). CDR3 region: CASSTTGSDGYTF. The CDR3 DNA reads TGTGCCAGCAGCACGACAGGGTCGGATGGCTACACCTTC.

The chain employs TRBV9 and TRBJ2-2; 7 nucleotides align to TRBD2. The CDR3 is 16 amino acids. Germline trimming cut 2 bases from V and 6 bases from J; bases unmatched to any gene: 10. From germline, CDR1 is SGDLS and CDR2 YYNGEE. CDR3 sequence reads: CASSVSGGLRPGELFF. CDR3 DNA: TGTGCCAGCAGCGTTTCGGGGGGTCTTCGGCCCGGGGAGCTGTTTTTT.

The chain joins TRBV29-1 to TRBJ2-7, with 7 nucleotides matching TRBD1. The CDR3 has 11 amino acids. The germline V gene has CDR1 SQVTM and CDR2 ANQGSEA. J gave up 7 bases and V 4 bases, and 4 bases lay outside the gene matches. CDR3 protein: CSVGAGGEQYF. The CDR3 DNA reads TGCAGCGTTGGAGCAGGGGGAGAGCAGTACTTC.

V and J are TRBV20-1 and TRBJ2-3; D unclear. V was clipped by 0 bases and J by 0 bases, with 13 bases between them. This CDR3 comprises 16 residues. CDR1 and CDR2 (germline): DFQATT, SNEGSKA (reference sequence). The CDR3 loop reads CSARDEVRDSTDTQYF. As DNA, the CDR3 is TGCAGTGCTAGAGATGAGGTACGAGATAGCACAGATACGCAGTATTTT.

This sequence joins TRBV9 and TRBJ2-7, with a weak D call TRBD2 (5 bases). The length of the CDR3 is 12 residues. Germline V gives CDR1 SGDLS, CDR2 YYNGEE. Trimming removed 7 bases from V and 3 bases from J, with 11 bases in between. CDR3 amino acids: CASGRRDYEQYF. The CDR3 nucleotides are TGTGCCAGCGGCCGACGGGACTACGAGCAGTACTTC.

The chain has TRBV5-8 and TRBJ2-2, with 10 bases that match TRBD2. In germline, CDR1 is SGHTS, CDR2 YDEGEE. J gave up 5 bases and V 0 bases, and 7 bases lay outside the gene matches. CDR3 length: 17 residues. CDR3: CASSLELAGVPTGELFF. The CDR3, as DNA: TGTGCCAGCAGCTTGGAGCTAGCGGGGGTCCCGACCGGGGAGCTGTTTTTT.

The CDR3 DNA reads as TGTGCCAGCAGCTTAACTATTAGCAATTGGGAGACCCAGTACTTC. It encodes CASSLTISNWETQYF. This chain uses TRBV7-3 with TRBJ2-5; D gene ambiguous. The CDR3 is made up of 15 amino acids. In germline, CDR1 is SGHTA, CDR2 FQGTGA. V lost 0 bases, J lost 5 bases, and 13 bases lay in between.

This clonotype occurred once. The chain carries TRBV20-1 and TRBJ2-4; 8 bases agree with TRBD2. V shed 0 bases and J 8 bases; nucleotides not matched to a gene: 12. Germline V gene sequence: CDR1 DFQATT, CDR2 SNEGSKA (reference sequence). CDR3 size: 16 residues. The CDR3 here is CSARDQRAGASDIQYF. Here the CDR3 DNA reads TGCAGTGCTAGAGATCAAAGAGCGGGGGCCTCGGACATTCAGTACTTC.

V and J are TRBV14 and TRBJ1-1; D uncertain. The germline gives CDR1 SGHDN, CDR2 FVKESK. Trimming cost V 6 bases and J 0 bases, with 8 bases left between them. This CDR3 spans 13 amino acids. The CDR3 nucleotides are TGTGCCAGCAGTCCCAGGATGAACACTGAAGCTTTCTTT. Amino acid sequence: CASSPRMNTEAFF.

The chain joins TRBV7-2 to TRBJ2-3; D is ambiguous. This CDR3 has 14 amino acids. V lost 2 bases, J lost 0 bases, and 6 bases lay in between. From germline, CDR1 is SGHTA and CDR2 FQGNSA. The CDR3 sequence: CASSLRSSTDTQYF. The CDR3 bases are TGTGCCAGCAGCTTACGATCTAGCACAGATACGCAGTATTTT.

The chain has TRBV9 and TRBJ2-4; D unresolved. The ends were cut back, 2 bases at V and 5 bases at J, with 17 bases in the middle. Germline V CDR1 and CDR2: SGDLS, YYNGEE. The CDR3 is 16 residues long. The CDR3 nucleotides read TGTGCCAGCAGCGTGTCGGCAGCCTTTGGGGAAAACATTCAGTACTTC. Its translation: CASSVSAAFGENIQYF. The variable domain in full, with the rest retrieved from reference TRBV9 and TRBJ2-4, is DSGVTQTPKHLITATGQRVTLRCSPRSGDLSVYWYQQSLDQGLQFLIQYYNGEERAKGNILERFSAQQFPDLHSELNLSSLELGDSALYFCASSVSAAFGENIQYFGAGTRLSVL.

The chain employs TRBV29-1 and TRBJ2-6, with a possible D match to TRBD1 (6 bases). V gave up 5 bases and J gave up 1 base, with 12 bases separating them. CDR1 is SQVTM and CDR2 is ANQGSEA in the germline V gene. The CDR3 has 15 amino acids. The CDR3 DNA follows: TGCAGCGTTCAGCAGGGGATTTCTGGGGCCAACGTCCTGACTTTC. It specifies CSVQQGISGANVLTF. The complete variable domain, with remaining parts taken from reference TRBV29-1 and TRBJ2-6, reads SAVISQKPSRDICQRGTSLTIQCQVDSQVTMMFWYRQQPGQSLTLIATANQGSEATYESGFVIDKFPISRPNLTFSTLTVSNMSPEDSSIYLCSVQQGISGANVLTFGAGSRLTVL.

This clonotype was counted a few times. The rearrangement joins TRBV7-9 to TRBJ2-5; 10 bases fit TRBD2. This CDR3 is 15 amino acids long. The J segment lost 2 bases and the V segment lost 5 bases, leaving 5 bases of the junction unmatched. The germline V gene has CDR1 SEHNR and CDR2 FQNEAQ (reference sequence). DNA for the CDR3: TGTGCCAGCAGCCCTGGACTAGCGGAGCAAGAGACCCAGTACTTC. Translating gives CASSPGLAEQETQYF.

This chain links TRBV7-3 with TRBJ1-6; no firm D call. Germline V lookup: CDR1 SGHTA, CDR2 FQGTGA. CDR3 length: 14 amino acids. V was shortened by 5 bases and J by 5 bases, with 10 bases between the two germline ends. This CDR3 is CASSLGNHNSPLHF. The CDR3 DNA sequence: TGTGCCAGCAGCCTCGGGAACCATAATTCACCCCTCCACTTT.

This rearrangement joins TRBV7-3 to TRBJ2-5; D gene ambiguous. The CDR3 totals 13 residues. Germline values: CDR1 SGHTA, CDR2 FQGTGA. Trimming pared 0 bases from V and 5 bases from J, leaving 7 bases between. The CDR3 reads CASSLTGWETQYF. The CDR3 DNA reads as TGTGCCAGCAGCTTAACTGGGTGGGAGACCCAGTACTTC.

The genes are TRBV20-1 and TRBJ2-5; D unresolved. Deletions cut 3 bases from V and 5 bases from J, with 4 bases between. Germline assignment: CDR1 DFQATT and CDR2 SNEGSKA (reference sequence). This CDR3 comprises 10 residues. The CDR3 protein is CSASGETQYF. Written as DNA, the CDR3 is TGCAGTGCTAGTGGCGAGACCCAGTACTTC.

The chain's CDR3 is CAISGQGSENQPQHF. The CDR3 coding sequence is TGTGCCATCAGTGGACAGGGGTCCGAGAATCAGCCCCAGCATTTT. The rearrangement links TRBV10-3 to TRBJ1-5; 8 bases are a match to TRBD1. With V trimmed by 4 bases and J by 4 bases, 6 bases remained unmatched. Germline V gene data show CDR1 as ENHRY and CDR2 as SYGVKD. This CDR3 spans 15 amino acids.

The V and J genes are TRBV3-1 and TRBJ2-2; 7 nucleotides match TRBD1. Trimming took 4 bases from V and 9 from J; bases not matched to a gene: 8. Germline values: CDR1 LGHDT, CDR2 YNNKEL (reference sequence). There are 14 residues in the CDR3. The CDR3 is CASSPTGAHRELFF. Written as DNA, the CDR3 is TGTGCCAGCAGCCCAACAGGGGCCCACCGGGAGCTGTTTTTT. Drawing the rest from reference TRBV3-1 and TRBJ2-2, the complete variable domain is DTAVSQTPKYLVTQMGNDKSIKCEQNLGHDTMYWYKQDSKKFLKIMFSYNNKELIINETVPNRFSPKSPDKAHLNLHINSLELGDSAVYFCASSPTGAHRELFFGEGSRLTVL.

The chain's CDR3 is CASSLYEQYF. The CDR3 DNA follows: TGTGCCAGCTCCCTCTACGAGCAGTACTTC. The V call is TRBV28, the J call TRBJ2-7; no reliable D call. Trimming cost V 8 bases and J 3 bases, with 5 bases left between them. The germline gives CDR1 MDHEN, CDR2 SYDVKM. The CDR3 spans 10 residues.

J is TRBJ2-7 and V is TRBV19; 8 bases line up with TRBD1. After removal of 5 bases from V and 4 bases from J, the junction contained 7 bases not matched to a gene. The CDR3 is 14 amino acids. Looked up from germline, CDR1 is LNHDA and CDR2 is SQIVND (reference sequence). The CDR3 spells CASSDRTGSYEQYF. The CDR3 bases are TGTGCCAGTAGTGACCGGACAGGGTCGTACGAGCAGTACTTC. Full variable domain (missing parts from reference TRBV19 and TRBJ2-7): DGGITQSPKYLFRKEGQNVTLSCEQNLNHDAMYWYRQDPGQGLRLIYYSQIVNDFQKGDIAEGYSVSREKKESFPLTVTSAQKNPTAFYLCASSDRTGSYEQYFGPGTRLTVT.

The genes are TRBV6-6 and TRBJ2-7; D gene ambiguous. V shed 2 bases and J shed 6 bases, with 14 bases lying between them. The CDR3 has 14 residues. Germline V CDR1 and CDR2: MNHNY, SVGAGI (reference sequence). Written as DNA, the CDR3 is TGTGCCAGCAGTTACAATAATGGGATCGGCGAGCAGTACTTC. It yields the protein CASSYNNGIGEQYF.